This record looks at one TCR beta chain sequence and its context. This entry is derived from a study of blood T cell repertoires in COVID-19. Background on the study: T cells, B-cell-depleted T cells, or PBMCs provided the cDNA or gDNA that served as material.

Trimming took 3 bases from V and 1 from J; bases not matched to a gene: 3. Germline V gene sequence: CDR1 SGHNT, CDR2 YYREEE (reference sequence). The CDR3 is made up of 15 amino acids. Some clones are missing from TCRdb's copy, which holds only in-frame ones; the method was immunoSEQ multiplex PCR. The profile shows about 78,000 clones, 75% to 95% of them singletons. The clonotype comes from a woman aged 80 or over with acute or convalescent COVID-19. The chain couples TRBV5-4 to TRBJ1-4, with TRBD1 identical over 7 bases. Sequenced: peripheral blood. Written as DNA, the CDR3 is TGTGCCAGCAGCTCAAGACAGGGAACTAATGAAAAACTGTTTTTT. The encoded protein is CASSSRQGTNEKLFF.